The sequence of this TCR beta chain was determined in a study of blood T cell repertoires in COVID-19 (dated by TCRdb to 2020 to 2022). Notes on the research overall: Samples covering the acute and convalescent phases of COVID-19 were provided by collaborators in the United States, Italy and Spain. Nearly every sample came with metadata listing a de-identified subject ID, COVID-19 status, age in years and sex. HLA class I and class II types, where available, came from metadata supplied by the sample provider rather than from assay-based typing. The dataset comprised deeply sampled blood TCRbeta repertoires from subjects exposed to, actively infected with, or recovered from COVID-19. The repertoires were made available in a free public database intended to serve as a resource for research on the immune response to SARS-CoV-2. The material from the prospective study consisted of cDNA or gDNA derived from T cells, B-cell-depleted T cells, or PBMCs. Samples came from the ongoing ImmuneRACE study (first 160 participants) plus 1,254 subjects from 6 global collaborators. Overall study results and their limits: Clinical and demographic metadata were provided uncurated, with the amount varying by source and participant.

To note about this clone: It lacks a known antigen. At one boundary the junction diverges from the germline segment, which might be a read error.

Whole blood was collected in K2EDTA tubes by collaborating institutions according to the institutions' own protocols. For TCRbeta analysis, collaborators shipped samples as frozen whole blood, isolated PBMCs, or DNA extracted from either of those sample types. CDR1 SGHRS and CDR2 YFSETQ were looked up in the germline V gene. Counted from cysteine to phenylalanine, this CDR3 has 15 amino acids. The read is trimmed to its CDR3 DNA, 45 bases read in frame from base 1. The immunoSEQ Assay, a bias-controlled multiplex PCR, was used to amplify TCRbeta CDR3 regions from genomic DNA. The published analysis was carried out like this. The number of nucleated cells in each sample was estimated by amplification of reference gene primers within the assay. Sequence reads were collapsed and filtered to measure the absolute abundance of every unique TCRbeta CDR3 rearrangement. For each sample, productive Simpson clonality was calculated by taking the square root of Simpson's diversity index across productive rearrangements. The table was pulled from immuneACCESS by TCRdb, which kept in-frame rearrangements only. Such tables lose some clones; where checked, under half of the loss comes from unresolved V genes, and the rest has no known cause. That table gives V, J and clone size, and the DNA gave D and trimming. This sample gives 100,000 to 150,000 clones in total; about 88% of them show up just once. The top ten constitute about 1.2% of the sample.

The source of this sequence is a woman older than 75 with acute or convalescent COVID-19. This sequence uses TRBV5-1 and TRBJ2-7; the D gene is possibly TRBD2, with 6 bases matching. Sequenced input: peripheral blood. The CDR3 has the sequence CASSLAGGGSNEQYF. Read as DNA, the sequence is TGCGCCAGCAGCTTGGCCGGGGGTGGCTCCAACGAGCAGTACTTC.